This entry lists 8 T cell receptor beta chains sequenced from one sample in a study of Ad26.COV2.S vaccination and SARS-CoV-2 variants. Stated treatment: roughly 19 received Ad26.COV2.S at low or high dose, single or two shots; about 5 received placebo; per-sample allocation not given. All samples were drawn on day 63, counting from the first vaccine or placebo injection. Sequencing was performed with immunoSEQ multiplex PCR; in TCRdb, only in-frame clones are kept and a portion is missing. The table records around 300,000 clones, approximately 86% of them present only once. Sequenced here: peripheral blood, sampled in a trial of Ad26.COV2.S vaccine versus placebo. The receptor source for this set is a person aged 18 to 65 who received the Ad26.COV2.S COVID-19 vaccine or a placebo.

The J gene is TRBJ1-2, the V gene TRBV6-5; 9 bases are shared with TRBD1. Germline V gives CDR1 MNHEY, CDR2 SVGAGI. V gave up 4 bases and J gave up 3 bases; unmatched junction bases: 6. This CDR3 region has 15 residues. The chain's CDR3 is CASSSVDRGYYGYTF. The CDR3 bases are TGTGCCAGCAGTTCCGTGGACAGGGGCTACTATGGCTACACCTTC.

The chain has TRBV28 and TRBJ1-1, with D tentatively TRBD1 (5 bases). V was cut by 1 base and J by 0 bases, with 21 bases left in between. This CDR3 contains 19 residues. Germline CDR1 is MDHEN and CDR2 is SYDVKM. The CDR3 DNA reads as TGTGCCAGCAGTTTATCCCCAACCCGGTACGGGACGCTGAACACTGAAGCTTTCTTT. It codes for CASSLSPTRYGTLNTEAFF.

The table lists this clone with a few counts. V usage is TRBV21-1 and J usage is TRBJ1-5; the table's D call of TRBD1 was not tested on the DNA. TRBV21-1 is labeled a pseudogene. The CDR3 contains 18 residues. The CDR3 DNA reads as TGTGCCAGCAGCTCCGGGACAGTGGCCCCTATGGTAGATCAGCCCCAGCATTTT. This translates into CASSSGTVAPMVDQPQHF.

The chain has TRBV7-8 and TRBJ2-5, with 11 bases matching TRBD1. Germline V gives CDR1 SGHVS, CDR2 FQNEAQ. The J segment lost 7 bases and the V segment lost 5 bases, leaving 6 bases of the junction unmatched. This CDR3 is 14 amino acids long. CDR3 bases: TGTGCCAGCAGCCTGGACAGGGGGCCCGGGACCCAGTACTTC. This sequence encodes CASSLDRGPGTQYF.

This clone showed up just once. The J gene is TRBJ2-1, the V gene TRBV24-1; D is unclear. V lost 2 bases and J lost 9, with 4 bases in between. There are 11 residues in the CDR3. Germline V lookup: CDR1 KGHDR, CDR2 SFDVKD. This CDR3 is CATSDYGEQFF. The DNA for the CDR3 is TGTGCCACCAGTGATTACGGTGAGCAGTTCTTC.

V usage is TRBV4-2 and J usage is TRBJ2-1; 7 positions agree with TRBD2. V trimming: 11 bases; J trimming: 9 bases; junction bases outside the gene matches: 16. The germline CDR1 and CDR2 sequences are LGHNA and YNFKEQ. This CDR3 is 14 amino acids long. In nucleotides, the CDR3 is TGTGCCTTTCGTCGGGGGGAGAATCGAGGTGAGCAGTTCTTC. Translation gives CAFRRGENRGEQFF.

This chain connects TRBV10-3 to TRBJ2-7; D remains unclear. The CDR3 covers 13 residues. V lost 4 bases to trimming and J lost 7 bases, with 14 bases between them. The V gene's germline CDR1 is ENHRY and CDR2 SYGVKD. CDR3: CAISGQSPLEQYF. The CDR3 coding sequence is TGTGCCATCAGTGGGCAGTCCCCTTTAGAGCAGTACTTC.

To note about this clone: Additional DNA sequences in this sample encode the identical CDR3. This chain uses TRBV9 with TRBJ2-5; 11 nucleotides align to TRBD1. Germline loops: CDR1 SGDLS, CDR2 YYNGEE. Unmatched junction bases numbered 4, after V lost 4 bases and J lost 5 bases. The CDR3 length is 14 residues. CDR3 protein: CASSRTGGGETQYF. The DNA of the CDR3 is TGTGCCAGCAGCAGGACAGGGGGCGGGGAGACCCAGTACTTC.